Presented here are 14 T cell receptor beta chains from one specimen sequenced in a study of PD-1 and CTLA-4 blockade in melanoma. The assay was immunoSEQ multiplex PCR, and TCRdb's table has in-frame clones only and misses some. The table lists roughly 30,000 clones, less than 95% of them singletons. The starting material was CD8+ T cells from peripheral blood, obtained from a patient given anti-PD-1 treatment. These receptors originate from a human donor with melanoma.

The genes are TRBV7-9 and TRBJ2-1; 7 nucleotides match TRBD1. This CDR3 is 14 amino acids long. The germline CDR1 and CDR2 sequences are SEHNR and FQNEAQ (reference sequence). The junction had 13 bases not matched to a gene; V was cut back by 5 bases and J by 12 bases. The CDR3 protein is CASSRSGTDIRQFF. CDR3 in DNA: TGTGCCAGCAGCCGATCGGGGACAGACATTCGGCAGTTCTTC.

CDR3 residues: CASSGDWAGGNFQETQYF. As DNA, the CDR3 is TGTGCCAGCAGCGGCGACTGGGCGGGGGGGAATTTCCAAGAGACCCAGTACTTC. This chain uses TRBV7-2 with TRBJ2-5; TRBD2 agrees at 9 bases. V lost 5 bases and J lost 1; bases outside the gene matches: 14. The CDR3 is 18 amino acids. Germline assignment: CDR1 SGHTA and CDR2 FQGNSA.

The V and J genes are TRBV19 and TRBJ2-7; unclear D gene. The length of the CDR3 is 13 residues. Germline V gene lookup returns CDR1 LNHDA and CDR2 SQIVND (reference sequence). V was trimmed by 5 bases and J by 7 bases, leaving 15 bases between them. The chain's CDR3 is CASSPHSDWEQYF. CDR3 sequence (DNA): TGTGCCAGTAGTCCCCACTCAGATTGGGAGCAGTACTTC.

This chain connects TRBV7-9 to TRBJ1-2; possibly TRBD1 for D (5 bases). The germline V gene has CDR1 SEHNR and CDR2 FQNEAQ (reference sequence). The CDR3 has 16 amino acids. V was clipped by 4 bases and J by 4 bases, with 19 bases between them. CDR3 sequence: CASSSTLSDSPYGYTF. The CDR3 coding sequence is TGTGCCAGCAGCTCTACGCTTTCCGACAGCCCCTATGGCTACACCTTC.

CDR3 sequence reads: CASTFGRASYNSPLHF. The CDR3 DNA reads TGTGCCAGCACCTTTGGTCGGGCCTCCTATAATTCACCCCTCCACTTT. The chain uses TRBV5-6 and TRBJ1-6, with D hard to call. CDR1 SGHDT and CDR2 YYEEEE come from the germline V gene. There are 16 residues in the CDR3. V shed 6 bases and J shed 0 bases, with 13 bases lying between them.

The chain is built from TRBV19 and TRBJ1-1; no clear D gene. The CDR3 is 12 residues long. V lost 5 bases and J 12 bases, leaving 16 bases between the germline ends. Germline V gene data show CDR1 as LNHDA and CDR2 as SQIVND (reference sequence). The CDR3 DNA sequence: TGTGCCAGTAGTTTGGACGGAGAAGAGTCTTTCTTT. Translation: CASSLDGEESFF.

The rearrangement uses TRBV19 and TRBJ1-1; D not certain. This CDR3 is 12 amino acids long. With 6 bases removed from V and 4 bases from J, the gap between germline ends came to 9 bases. Per the germline V gene, CDR1 is LNHDA and CDR2 is SQIVND (reference sequence). The CDR3 nucleotides are TGTGCCAGTAGCCTAGGCGCCACTGAAGCTTTCTTT. It is translated as CASSLGATEAFF.

This clone was observed a single time. The chain uses TRBV29-1 and TRBJ2-7; 8 bases are shared with TRBD2. The germline gives CDR1 SQVTM, CDR2 ANQGSEA. Trimming cost V 5 bases and J 3 bases; bases outside gene matches: 9. The CDR3 runs to 14 residues. CDR3 nucleotides: TGCAGCGTTTCCCGGGAGGGCCCCCTCTACGAGCAGTACTTC. It codes for CSVSREGPLYEQYF.

This rearrangement joins TRBV24-1 to TRBJ1-2; 7 bases map to TRBD1. Germline V CDR1 and CDR2: KGHDR, SFDVKD. CDR3 length equals 15 residues. Trimming cost V 4 bases and J 2 bases; bases outside gene matches: 6. The CDR3 coding sequence is TGTGCCACCAGTGACCCTTTGACAGGGAACTATGGCTACACCTTC. It yields the protein CATSDPLTGNYGYTF.

The CDR3 region is CASTWTGGAEAFF. The CDR3 DNA sequence: TGTGCCAGCACCTGGACAGGGGGTGCTGAAGCTTTCTTT. The rearrangement joins TRBV2 to TRBJ1-1, with 10 bases identical to TRBD1. This CDR3 contains 13 residues. V trimming: 7 bases; J trimming: 6 bases; junction bases outside the gene matches: 5. Germline V gene sequence: CDR1 SNHLY, CDR2 FYNNEI.

The V and J genes are TRBV13 and TRBJ2-7; 13 bases map to TRBD2. CDR1 is PRHDT, CDR2 FYEKMQ, per germline (reference sequence). The CDR3 loop spans 18 amino acids. Trimming cost V 5 bases and J 4 bases; bases outside gene matches: 14. Written as DNA, the CDR3 is TGTGCCAGCAGCCCGACCGGACTAGCGGGAGCAAAGGGGTACGAGCAGTACTTC. Encoded protein: CASSPTGLAGAKGYEQYF. Drawing the rest from reference TRBV13 and TRBJ2-7, the complete variable domain is AAGVIQSPRHLIKEKRETATLKCYPIPRHDTVYWYQQGPGQDPQFLISFYEKMQSDKGSIPDRFSAQQFSDYHSELNMSSLELGDSALYFCASSPTGLAGAKGYEQYFGPGTRLTVT.

This chain uses TRBV7-9 with TRBJ2-3; D is ambiguous. The germline V gene encodes CDR1 SEHNR and CDR2 FQNEAQ (reference sequence). Trimming removed 5 bases at V and 7 bases at J, with 19 bases between. This CDR3 comprises 15 residues. The CDR3 reads CASSPAAPREYTQYF. DNA for the CDR3: TGTGCCAGCAGCCCTGCGGCGCCTAGGGAATATACGCAGTATTTT.

In its sample, this clone was seen once. The chain couples TRBV3-1 (or the pseudogene TRBV3-2) to TRBJ2-5; D may be TRBD2 (5 bases). The V end lost 0 bases, the J end lost 5 bases, and 25 bases lay between the germline ends. The germline V gene encodes CDR1 LGHDT and CDR2 YNNKEL (reference sequence). The CDR3 consists of 19 residues. CDR3: CASSQDTIPPGVREETQYF. The CDR3 DNA follows: TGTGCCAGCAGCCAAGATACCATCCCCCCCGGGGTAAGGGAGGAGACCCAGTACTTC.

The rearrangement joins TRBV25-1 to TRBJ2-1, with TRBD2 matching over 12 bases. Looked up from germline, CDR1 is MGHDK and CDR2 is SYGVNS. V gave up 7 bases and J gave up 8 bases; unmatched junction bases: 3. The CDR3 is 13 amino acids. CDR3: CASTLAGGDEQFF. CDR3 DNA sequence: TGTGCCAGCACCCTAGCGGGAGGGGATGAGCAGTTCTTC.